This T cell receptor (beta chain) was sequenced for a study of naive and memory T cell subsets. General study findings and limits: This RNA-based method may be sensitive to activation-related transcript changes.

An oligonucleotide containing a UMI was ligated to the 3' end of TCR cDNA. RNA was extracted from around 2.7 ml of whole blood of healthy adults. The SP2 primer and nested alpha and beta constant region primers amplified ligated cDNA in four rounds. Alpha and beta constant region primers primed reverse transcription for blood and skin samples. TCRdb independently ran MiXCR on the 5' RACE reads; one entry per CDR3 protein. The data contain tens of thousands of distinct CDR3 sequences, approximately 4.5% of them singletons. The ends were cut back, 5 bases at V and 0 bases at J, with 8 bases in the middle. Germline-derived CDR1 and CDR2 are MDHEN and SYDVKM. The length of the CDR3 is 14 residues. There are many counts of this clonotype. The antigen is unknown.

The sequence was obtained from a female donor in good health. The chain combines TRBV28 with TRBJ2-1; no clear D. CDR3 sequence reads: CASSPRPSYNEQFF. In DNA, the CDR3 is TGTGCCAGCAGTCCCCGCCCCTCCTACAATGAGCAGTTCTTC.